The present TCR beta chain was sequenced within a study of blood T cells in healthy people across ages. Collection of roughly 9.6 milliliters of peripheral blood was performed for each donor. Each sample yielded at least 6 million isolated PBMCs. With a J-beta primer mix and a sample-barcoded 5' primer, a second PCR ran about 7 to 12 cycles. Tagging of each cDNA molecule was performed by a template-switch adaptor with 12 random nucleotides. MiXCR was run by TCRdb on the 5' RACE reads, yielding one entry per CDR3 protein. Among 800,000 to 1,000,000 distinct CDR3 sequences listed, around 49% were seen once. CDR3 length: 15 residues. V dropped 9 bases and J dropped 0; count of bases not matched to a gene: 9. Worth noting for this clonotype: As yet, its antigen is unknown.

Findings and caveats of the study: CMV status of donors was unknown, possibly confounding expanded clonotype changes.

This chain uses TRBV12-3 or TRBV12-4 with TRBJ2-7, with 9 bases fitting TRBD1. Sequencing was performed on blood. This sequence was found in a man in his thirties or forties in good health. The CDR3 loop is CARTRTGALSYEQYF. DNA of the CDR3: TGTGCCAGAACCAGGACAGGGGCGCTCTCCTACGAGCAGTACTTC.